This TCR beta chain was recorded in a study of a mutant IDH1 vaccine in newly diagnosed glioma. Trimming stripped 4 bases from V and 5 bases from J, with 9 bases between. Per germline, CDR1 SGDLS and CDR2 YYNGEE. The CDR3 totals 12 residues. Time point defined: baseline, week 1 (first vaccination visit). Specified treatment: pre-vaccination baseline after standard-of-care therapy. The protocol was immunoSEQ multiplex PCR, while the TCRdb copy is restricted to in-frame clones and leaves out a portion. The sample has roughly 34,000 clones; over 60% are singletons. The sequence was collected from a man in his fifties with glioma. Some clones in this sample may be carry-over from other donors' samples. Here the sequenced sample was peripheral blood mononuclear cells (PBMCs), taken from a glioma patient treated with radiotherapy, temozolomide or both. The chain links TRBV9 to TRBJ1-1; D is undetermined. The DNA of the CDR3 is TGTGCCAGCAGCCCTGACCTTACTGAAGCTTTCTTT. Protein sequence: CASSPDLTEAFF.